The subject of this entry is one TCR beta chain. The source of the sample is a study of technical replicates of blood from a handful of donors. The V gene lost 3 bases and the J gene lost 4 bases, with 17 bases spanning the gap. CDR1 is MGHRA and CDR2 is YSYEKL in the germline V gene. There are 16 residues in the CDR3. Profiling relied on immunoSEQ multiplex PCR, and the TCRdb table lists in-frame clones only, not all of them. The data contain tens of thousands of clones, 91% of them singletons. This TCR was recovered from a human donor in good health. Some clones in this sample may be carry-over from other donors' samples. V usage is TRBV4-1 and J usage is TRBJ2-3; D uncertain. The sequenced sample was T cells isolated from PBMCs. The CDR3: CASSQGPPQVADTQYF. CDR3 nucleotides: TGCGCCAGCAGCCAGGGCCCCCCCCAAGTCGCAGATACGCAGTATTTT.